These 14 T cell receptor beta chains share one sample of origin, sequenced in a study of blood T cell repertoires in COVID-19. The repertoire was sequenced with immunoSEQ multiplex PCR; TCRdb's copy has only in-frame clones and lacks some. This sample carries 100,000 to 150,000 clones, 81% of them seen once, and the ten largest clones take 3.5% to 4%. Sequenced: peripheral blood. The receptors were sampled from a woman aged 45 to 65 with acute or convalescent COVID-19.

The rearrangement uses TRBV3-1 (or the pseudogene TRBV3-2) and TRBJ2-3; 9 nucleotides agree with TRBD2. The V gene's germline CDR1 is LGHDT and CDR2 YNNKEL (reference sequence). V shed 1 base, J shed 6 bases, and the junction held 8 bases outside the gene matches. This CDR3 contains 16 residues. The chain's CDR3 is CASSQVRFSGSDTQYF. In DNA, the CDR3 is TGTGCCAGCAGCCAAGTCAGGTTTAGCGGGAGTGATACGCAGTATTTT.

The J gene is TRBJ1-6, the V gene TRBV5-6; D call uncertain. The ends were cut back, 4 bases at V and 7 bases at J, with 12 bases in the middle. Germline CDR1 reads SGHDT; CDR2 reads YYEEEE. CDR3 length: 14 residues. CDR3 residues: CASSLGRINSPLHF. The CDR3 nucleotides are TGTGCCAGCAGCCTGGGGAGGATCAATTCACCCCTCCACTTT.

In this sample, this clone turned up once. The chain carries TRBV3-1 (or the pseudogene TRBV3-2) and TRBJ2-6; possible D gene TRBD2, 5 bases. The germline V gene has CDR1 LGHDT and CDR2 YNNKEL (reference sequence). The ends were cut back, 0 bases at V and 4 bases at J, with 7 bases in the middle. This CDR3 comprises 15 residues. CDR3 loop: CASSQEGRGANVLTF. For the CDR3, the DNA is TGTGCCAGCAGCCAAGAAGGGAGAGGGGCCAACGTCCTGACTTTC.

The gene calls are TRBV12-3 or TRBV12-4 and TRBJ2-7; D is possibly TRBD1 (6 bases). V dropped 1 base and J dropped 7 bases, with 11 bases sitting between them. The CDR3 sequence is 13 residues long. This chain's CDR3 is CASSLGTAFEQYF. CDR3 in DNA: TGTGCCAGCAGTTTAGGGACAGCTTTTGAGCAGTACTTC.

This clone was observed a single time. The V call is TRBV6-1, the J call TRBJ1-5; maybe TRBD1 (6 bases). The V end lost 0 bases, the J end lost 4 bases, and 10 bases lay between the germline ends. CDR1 and CDR2 (germline): MNHNS, SASEGT. The CDR3 loop spans 15 amino acids. CDR3 sequence (DNA): TGTGCCAGCAGTGAAGCGGACAGATTTAATCAGCCCCAGCATTTT. Its translation is CASSEADRFNQPQHF.

This clone was recorded a few times. This chain uses TRBV2 with TRBJ1-2; possible D gene TRBD1, 6 bases. V shed 6 bases and J shed 7 bases, with 15 bases lying between them. The CDR3 runs 13 residues. Germline lookup yields CDR1 SNHLY and CDR2 FYNNEI. CDR3 sequence (DNA): TGTGCCAGCAGCGGACAGAACGAGGGTGGCTACACCTTC. The encoded protein is CASSGQNEGGYTF.

V and J are TRBV10-3 and TRBJ2-1, with 13 bases aligning to TRBD2. The CDR3 is made up of 14 amino acids. J gave up 9 bases and V 6 bases, and 5 bases lay outside the gene matches. Germline V gives CDR1 ENHRY, CDR2 SYGVKD. CDR3 DNA sequence: TGTGCCATCAGGGGTGGACTAGCGGGAGCTGAGCAGTTCTTC. As protein: CAIRGGLAGAEQFF.

The CDR3 sequence: CASSIQGQPQHF. DNA for the CDR3: TGTGCCAGCAGCATACAGGGTCAGCCCCAGCATTTT. The chain joins TRBV28 to TRBJ1-5, with TRBD1 as a possible D gene (6 bases). CDR1 MDHEN and CDR2 SYDVKM come from the germline V gene. The ends were cut back, 6 bases at V and 6 bases at J, with 9 bases in the middle. The CDR3 runs to 12 residues.

The genes are TRBV6-6 and TRBJ2-7; D gene ambiguous. This CDR3 has 11 amino acids. The V and J ends lost 5 bases and 7 bases respectively, with 9 bases between them. From germline, CDR1 is MNHNY and CDR2 SVGAGI (reference sequence). CDR3 nucleotides: TGTGCCAGCAGTCCCCTTGTTGAGCAGTACTTC. Protein sequence: CASSPLVEQYF.

The gene calls are TRBV6-6 and TRBJ2-5; the D gene is possibly TRBD2 (6 bases). The CDR3 consists of 14 residues. Per germline, CDR1 MNHNY and CDR2 SVGAGI (reference sequence). V lost 2 bases and J 2 bases, leaving 9 bases between the germline ends. The CDR3 DNA sequence: TGTGCCAGCAGTTACGGAGGGGCTCAAGAGACCCAGTACTTC. This encodes CASSYGGAQETQYF.

The genes are TRBV5-1 and TRBJ2-2; possible D gene TRBD2, 5 bases. The CDR3 extends over 15 amino acids. The germline gives CDR1 SGHRS, CDR2 YFSETQ. The V end lost 4 bases, the J end lost 0 bases, and 10 bases lay between the germline ends. The CDR3 DNA reads TGCGCCAGCAGCCCCGGGGATGCGAACACCGGGGAGCTGTTTTTT. Protein product: CASSPGDANTGELFF.

The CDR3 spells CATTWEGGVGYTF. In DNA, the CDR3 is TGTGCCACTACGTGGGAGGGAGGCGTTGGCTACACCTTC. V usage is TRBV3-1 (or the pseudogene TRBV3-2) and J usage is TRBJ1-2; no firm D call. The CDR3 spans 13 residues. V lost 10 bases, J lost 7 bases, and 19 bases lay in between. Germline CDR1 and CDR2: LGHDT and YNNKEL (reference sequence).

The V and J genes are TRBV2 and TRBJ2-3; D not certain. V was clipped by 0 bases and J by 6 bases, with 10 bases between them. Germline V gives CDR1 SNHLY, CDR2 FYNNEI. The CDR3 consists of 14 residues. CDR3 sequence (DNA): TGTGCCAGCAGTGAAGCTGTCTGGCGGGATACGCAGTATTTT. Residues: CASSEAVWRDTQYF.

This clone was observed a few times. The chain joins TRBV7-8 to TRBJ1-5; the D gene is possibly TRBD1 (5 bases). Germline V gives CDR1 SGHVS, CDR2 FQNEAQ. The germline V and J ends were trimmed by 4 bases and 7 bases, with 11 bases remaining between them. The CDR3 contains 13 residues. In DNA, the CDR3 is TGTGCCAGCAGCTCCGGGGGAACGCAGCCCCAGCATTTT. Protein product: CASSSGGTQPQHF.